These 3 T cell receptor beta chains originate from one sample sequenced in a study of shared clonotypes between healthy human individuals. TCRdb keeps only in-frame clones here, not all; method: immunoSEQ multiplex PCR. The table lists about 670,000 clones, roughly 78% of them singletons. The sample taken for sequencing was memory CD4+ T cells sorted from blood. As for subset: CD45RA-negative fraction. These receptors all come from a woman aged 30 to 39 in good health.

This chain links TRBV5-4 with TRBJ2-3, with D perhaps being TRBD1 or TRBD2 (6 bases each). CDR1 and CDR2 (germline): SGHNT, YYREEE (reference sequence). The CDR3 totals 13 residues. Trimming took off 3 bases at V and 11 bases at J, with 16 bases between the two ends. The CDR3 nucleotides read TGTGCCAGCAGCTGGGGGGACACCTTAAGGCAGTATTTT. It codes for CASSWGDTLRQYF.

The V call is TRBV15, the J call TRBJ2-3; D call uncertain. CDR3 length: 12 residues. Germline CDR1 reads LNHNV; CDR2 reads YYDKDF (reference sequence). The germline V and J ends were trimmed by 3 bases and 4 bases, with 5 bases remaining between them. The DNA of the CDR3 is TGTGCCACCAGCAGTCTGGCAGATACGCAGTATTTT. It specifies CATSSLADTQYF. The full variable domain, with the rest looked up from reference TRBV15 and TRBJ2-3, is DAMVIQNPRYQVTQFGKPVTLSCSQTLNHNVMYWYQQKSSQAPKLLFHYYDKDFNNEADTPDNFQSRRPNTSFCFLDIRSPGLGDTAMYLCATSSLADTQYFGPGTRLTVL.

V gene TRBV2 combines with J gene TRBJ2-7, with 11 bases matching TRBD1. The CDR3 extends over 14 amino acids. The J segment lost 4 bases and the V segment lost 7 bases, leaving 6 bases of the junction unmatched. Germline V lookup: CDR1 SNHLY, CDR2 FYNNEI. CDR3 DNA sequence: TGTGCCAGCAAGGAGGGGACAGGGGGATACGAGCAGTACTTC. The encoded protein is CASKEGTGGYEQYF.